This TCR beta chain was sequenced in a study of CD8 T cells in Susac syndrome. Random-hexamer reverse transcription was applied to roughly 0.5 to 1 ug RNA. Multiplex immunoSEQ PCR targeted 54 Vbeta and 13 Jbeta TCR beta segments. Each CDR3 protein gets one entry after TCRdb re-called the immunoSEQ multiplex PCR reads with MiXCR. The sample has about 180,000 distinct CDR3 sequences, 85% to 95% seen once; the top ten hold around 0.1%. The CDR3 sequence is 13 residues long. The germline gives CDR1 KGHSH, CDR2 LQKENI. Trimming pared 3 bases from V and 6 bases from J, leaving 10 bases between. The chain employs TRBV18 and TRBJ2-3; no reliable D call. Sequenced material: CD4+ T cells from PBMCs. The origin of this receptor is a human donor with multiple sclerosis. CDR3 sequence reads: CASSPQSWDTQYF. The CDR3 DNA reads as TGTGCCAGCTCACCCCAAAGCTGGGATACGCAGTATTTT.